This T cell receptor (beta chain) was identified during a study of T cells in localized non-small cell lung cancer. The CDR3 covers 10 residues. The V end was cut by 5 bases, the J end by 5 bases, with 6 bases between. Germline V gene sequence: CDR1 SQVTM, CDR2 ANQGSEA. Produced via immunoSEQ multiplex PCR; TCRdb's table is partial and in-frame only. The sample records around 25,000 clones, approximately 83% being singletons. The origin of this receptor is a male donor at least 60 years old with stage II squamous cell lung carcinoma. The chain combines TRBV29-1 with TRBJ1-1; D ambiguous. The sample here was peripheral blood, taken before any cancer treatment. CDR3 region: CSVLSTEAFF. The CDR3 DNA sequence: TGCAGCGTTCTTTCTACTGAAGCTTTCTTT.